This T cell receptor beta chain was obtained from a study of OX40 agonist ivuxolimab in advanced cancers. Study in general: Checkpoint inhibitors had been given previously to roughly 40% of patients. Study findings and constraints: Expanded clones belonging to CD8+ T cells outnumbered, on average, those of CD4+.

Concerning this clone: Its specificity is not known.

Libraries were prepared by immunoSEQ multiplex PCR; TCRdb keeps only in-frame clonotypes and omits some of them. Seen here are over 80,000 clones, about 89% observed once, and the top ten hold 0.4% to 0.55%. CDR3 length: 17 residues. Germline V CDR1 and CDR2: MNHNS, SASEGT. The trim removed 3 bases at V and 3 bases at J, leaving 8 bases unmatched. Sequences were derived from CD4+ or CD8+ T cells sorted from blood, sampled in a trial of the OX40 agonist ivuxolimab. The chain joins TRBV6-1 to TRBJ2-3; 11 nucleotides align to TRBD2. The TCR sequence derives from an adult with an advanced solid tumor such as melanoma, head and neck, liver or kidney cancer. The CDR3 is CASSEAPTSGSTDTQYF. CDR3 DNA: TGTGCCAGCAGTGAGGCCCCAACTAGCGGGAGTACAGATACGCAGTATTTT.